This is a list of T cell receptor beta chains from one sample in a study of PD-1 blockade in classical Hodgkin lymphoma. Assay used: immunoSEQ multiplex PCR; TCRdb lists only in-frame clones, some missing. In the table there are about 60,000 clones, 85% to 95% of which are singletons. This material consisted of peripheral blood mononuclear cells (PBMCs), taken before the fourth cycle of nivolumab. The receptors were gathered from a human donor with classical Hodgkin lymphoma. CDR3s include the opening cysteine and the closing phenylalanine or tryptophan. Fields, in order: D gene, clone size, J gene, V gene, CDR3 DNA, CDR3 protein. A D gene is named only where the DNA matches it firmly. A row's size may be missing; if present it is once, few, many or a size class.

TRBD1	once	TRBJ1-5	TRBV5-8	TGTGCCAGCAGCTCCGGGACAGGGAGCAAGCTTAGCAATCAGCCCCAGCATTTT	CASSSGTGSKLSNQPQHF
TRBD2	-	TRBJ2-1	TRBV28	TGTGCCAGCAGTGTGACTAGCGGGGATTACAATGAGCAGTTCTTC	CASSVTSGDYNEQFF
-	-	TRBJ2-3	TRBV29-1	TGCAGCGTCGAAGAACTAGCCACAGATACGCAGTATTTT	CSVEELATDTQYF
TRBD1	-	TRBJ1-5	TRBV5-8	TGTGCCAGCAGCCCTCCCCTGGGACAGGGAGGAGTTCAGCCCCAGCATTTT	CASSPPLGQGGVQPQHF
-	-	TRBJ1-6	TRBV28	TGTGCCAGCAGTTTAAGGGCAGCCGGAAAAATCCCCTATAATTCACCCCTCCACTTT	CASSLRAAGKIPYNSPLHF
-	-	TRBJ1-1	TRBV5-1	TGCGCCAGCAGCCTTGACAGGTGGGAGAACACTGAAGCTTTCTTT	CASSLDRWENTEAFF
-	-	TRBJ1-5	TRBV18	TGTGCCAGCTCCCCGGGACGGGGGGATGTCCAGCCCCAGCATTTT	CASSPGRGDVQPQHF
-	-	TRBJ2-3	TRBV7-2	TGTGCCAGCAGCCCCCTAGGGGGGGAGTTCACAGATACGCAGTATTTT	CASSPLGGEFTDTQYF
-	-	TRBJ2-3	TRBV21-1	TGTGCCAGCAGCTCAAAGGTCGAGACAGATACGCAGTATTTT	CASSSKVETDTQYF
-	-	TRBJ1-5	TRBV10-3	TGTGCCATCAGTGAGGGGTCAGGGAGCAATCAGCCCCAGCATTTT	CAISEGSGSNQPQHF
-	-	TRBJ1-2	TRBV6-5	TGTGCCAGCAGCTCCCGGGGTCTCTATGGCTACACCTTC	CASSSRGLYGYTF
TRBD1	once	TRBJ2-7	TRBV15	TGTGCCACCAGTGGGCTTAGGACAGGGTTTTACGAGCAGTACTTC	CATSGLRTGFYEQYF
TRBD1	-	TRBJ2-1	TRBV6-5	TGTGCCACCCGACAGGGGGCTAGCAATGAGCAGTTCTTC	CATRQGASNEQFF
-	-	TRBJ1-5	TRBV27	TGTGCCAGCAGCCGAAACACAGATAGCAATCAGCCCCAGCATTTT	CASSRNTDSNQPQHF
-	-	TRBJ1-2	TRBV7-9	TGTGCCAGCAGGCCCGGGGGCTCCGATAGCTATGGCTACACCTTC	CASRPGGSDSYGYTF
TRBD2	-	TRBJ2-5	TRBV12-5	TGTGCTAGTGGTTTGGCCTATAGGCAGAGTACTAGCGGGAGGCCTATTCCCCTCCCAGAGACCCAGTACTTC	CASGLAYRQSTSGRPIPLPETQYF
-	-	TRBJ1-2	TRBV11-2	TGTGCCAGCAGCACACATCAGGGGCTTTACGGCTACACCTTC	CASSTHQGLYGYTF
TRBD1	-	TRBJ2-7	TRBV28	TGTGCCAGCAGCCGGGACAGGTACTACGAGCAGTACTTC	CASSRDRYYEQYF
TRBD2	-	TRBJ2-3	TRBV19	TGTGCCAGTAGTACCCGGCTAGCGGGGGATACAGATACGCAGTATTTT	CASSTRLAGDTDTQYF
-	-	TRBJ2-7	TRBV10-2	TGCGCCAGCAGCGCGGGGCCCACCTACGAGCAGTACTTC	CASSAGPTYEQYF
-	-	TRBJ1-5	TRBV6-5	TGTGCCAGCAGTTTGGCAGGGCGCCAGCCCCAGCATTTT	CASSLAGRQPQHF
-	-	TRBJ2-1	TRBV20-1	TGCAGTGCTAGAGAAAGGTATGAGCAGTTCTTC	CSARERYEQFF
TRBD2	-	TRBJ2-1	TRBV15	TGTGCCACCAGCGGACTAGCGGATTACAATGAGCAGTTCTTC	CATSGLADYNEQFF
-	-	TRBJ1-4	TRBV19	TGTGCCAGTAGTATAAGCTGGAATGAAAAACTGTTTTTT	CASSISWNEKLFF
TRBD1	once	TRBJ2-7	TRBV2	TGTGCCAGCACAAGTGGGGGACAGAGCTACGAGCAGTACTTC	CASTSGGQSYEQYF
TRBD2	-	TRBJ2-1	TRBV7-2	TGTGCCAGCAGCACTCGGACTAGCGGGGTCAATGAGCAGTTCTTC	CASSTRTSGVNEQFF
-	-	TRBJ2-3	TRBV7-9	TGTGCCAGCAGCTTACGGTCATTCACAGATACGCAGTATTTT	CASSLRSFTDTQYF